The T cell receptor (beta chain) under discussion was sequenced for a study of cytomegalovirus exposure and HLA in healthy donors. Study information: Earlier findings included some 120 million unique TCR beta sequences obtained from around 180 million T cells. Some 85 million unique TCRs, all from HLA-typed donors, were included in an early release of the data.

A word on this clone: Antigen unknown.

Whole-study results and caveats: Usually a TCR sequence was rare, but some public TCRs were found in many donors. A later analysis found common viral pathogens apparently linked to several of the most significant clusters.

This CDR3 contains 13 residues. The ends were cut back, 4 bases at V and 8 bases at J, with 14 bases in the middle. Germline V gene sequence: CDR1 SGHTA, CDR2 FQGNSA. PCR primers comprised 60 Vbeta and 13 Jbeta primers. The method was immunoSEQ multiplex PCR; TCRdb's version includes in-frame clones alone and lacks a portion of them. The sample lists 95,000 to 150,000 clones, 73% seen once, with approximately 3.8% in the top ten. What was sequenced was PBMCs. The chain joins TRBV7-2 to TRBJ2-5; TRBD1 might be the D (5 bases). This clonotype was obtained from a woman between 40 and 50 years old in good health and CMV-seronegative. Here the CDR3 DNA reads TGTGCCAGCAGCTCCGCACAGGCACCTACCCAGTACTTC. As protein: CASSSAQAPTQYF.